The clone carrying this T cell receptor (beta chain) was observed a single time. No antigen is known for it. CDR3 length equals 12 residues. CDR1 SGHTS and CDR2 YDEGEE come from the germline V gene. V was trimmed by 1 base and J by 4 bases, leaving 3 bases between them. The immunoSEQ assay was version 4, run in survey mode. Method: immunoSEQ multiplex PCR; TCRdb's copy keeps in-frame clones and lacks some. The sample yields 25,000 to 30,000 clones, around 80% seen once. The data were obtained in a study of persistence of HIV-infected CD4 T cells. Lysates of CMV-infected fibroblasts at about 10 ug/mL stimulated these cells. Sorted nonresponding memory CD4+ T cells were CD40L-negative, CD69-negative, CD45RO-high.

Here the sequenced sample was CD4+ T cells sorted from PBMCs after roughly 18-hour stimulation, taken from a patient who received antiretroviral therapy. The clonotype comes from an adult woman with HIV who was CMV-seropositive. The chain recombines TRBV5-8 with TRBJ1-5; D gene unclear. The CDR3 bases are TGTGCCAGCAGCTTGAGTAATCAGCCCCAGCATTTT. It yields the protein CASSLSNQPQHF.